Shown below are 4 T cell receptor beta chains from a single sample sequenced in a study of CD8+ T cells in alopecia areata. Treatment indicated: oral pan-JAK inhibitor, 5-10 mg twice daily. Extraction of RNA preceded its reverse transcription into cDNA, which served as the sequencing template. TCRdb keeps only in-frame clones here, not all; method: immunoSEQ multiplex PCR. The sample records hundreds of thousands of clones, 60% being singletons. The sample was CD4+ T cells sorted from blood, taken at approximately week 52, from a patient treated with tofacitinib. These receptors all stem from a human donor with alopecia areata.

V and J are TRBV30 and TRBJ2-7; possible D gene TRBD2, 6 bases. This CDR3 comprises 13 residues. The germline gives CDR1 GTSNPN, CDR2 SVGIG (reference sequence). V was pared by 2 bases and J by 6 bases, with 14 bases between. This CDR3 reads CAWSQLRLGEQYF. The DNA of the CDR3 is TGTGCCTGGAGTCAACTCCGACTAGGCGAGCAGTACTTC.

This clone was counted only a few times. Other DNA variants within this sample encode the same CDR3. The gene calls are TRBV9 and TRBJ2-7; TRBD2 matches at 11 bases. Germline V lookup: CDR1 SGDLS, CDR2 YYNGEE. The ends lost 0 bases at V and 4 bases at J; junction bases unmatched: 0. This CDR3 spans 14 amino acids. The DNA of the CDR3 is TGTGCCAGCAGCGTAGGGACTAGCGGGTACGAGCAGTACTTC. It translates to CASSVGTSGYEQYF.

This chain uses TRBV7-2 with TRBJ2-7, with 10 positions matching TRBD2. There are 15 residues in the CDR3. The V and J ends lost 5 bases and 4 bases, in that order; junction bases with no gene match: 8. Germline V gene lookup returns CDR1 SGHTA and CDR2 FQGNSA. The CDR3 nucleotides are TGTGCCAGCAGCATGAGGACTAGCGGAGGGTACGAGCAGTACTTC. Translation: CASSMRTSGGYEQYF.

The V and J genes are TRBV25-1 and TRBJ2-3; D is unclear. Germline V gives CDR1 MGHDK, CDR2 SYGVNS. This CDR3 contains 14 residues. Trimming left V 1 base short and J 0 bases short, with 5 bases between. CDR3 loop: CASSESRSTDTQYF. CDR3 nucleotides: TGTGCCAGCAGTGAATCCCGTAGCACAGATACGCAGTATTTT.